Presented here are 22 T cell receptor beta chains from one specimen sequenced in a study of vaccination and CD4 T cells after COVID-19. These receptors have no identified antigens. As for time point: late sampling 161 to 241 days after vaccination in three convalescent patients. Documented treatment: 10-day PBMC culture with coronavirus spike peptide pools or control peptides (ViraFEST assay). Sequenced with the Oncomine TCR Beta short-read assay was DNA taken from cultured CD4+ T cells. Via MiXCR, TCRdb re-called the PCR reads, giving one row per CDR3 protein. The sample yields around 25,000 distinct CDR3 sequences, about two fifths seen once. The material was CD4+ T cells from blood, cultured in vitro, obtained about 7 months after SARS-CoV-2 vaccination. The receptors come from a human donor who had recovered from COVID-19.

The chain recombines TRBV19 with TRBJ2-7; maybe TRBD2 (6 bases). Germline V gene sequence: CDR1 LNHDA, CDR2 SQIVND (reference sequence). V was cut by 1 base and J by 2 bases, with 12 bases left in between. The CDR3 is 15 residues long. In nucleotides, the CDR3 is TGTGCCAGTAGTATAGTAGGGCGGGGAACCTACGAGCAGTACTTC. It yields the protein CASSIVGRGTYEQYF.

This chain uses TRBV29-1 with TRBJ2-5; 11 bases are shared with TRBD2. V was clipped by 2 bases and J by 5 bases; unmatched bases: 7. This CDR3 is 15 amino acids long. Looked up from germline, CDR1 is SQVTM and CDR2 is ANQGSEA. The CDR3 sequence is CSVENLAGGRETQYF. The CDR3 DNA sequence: TGCAGCGTTGAAAACCTAGCGGGAGGACGGGAGACCCAGTACTTC.

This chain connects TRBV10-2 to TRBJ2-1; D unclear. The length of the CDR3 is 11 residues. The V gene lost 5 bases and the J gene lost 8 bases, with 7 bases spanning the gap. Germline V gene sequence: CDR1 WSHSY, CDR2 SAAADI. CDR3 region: CASSQVDEQFF. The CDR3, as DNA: TGCGCCAGCAGTCAAGTTGATGAGCAGTTCTTC.

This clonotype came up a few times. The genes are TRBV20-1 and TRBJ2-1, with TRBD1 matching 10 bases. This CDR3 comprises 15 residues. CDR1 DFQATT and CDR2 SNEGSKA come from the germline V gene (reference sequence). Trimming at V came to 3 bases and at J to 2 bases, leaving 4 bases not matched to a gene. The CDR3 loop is CSAREGQGAYNEQFF. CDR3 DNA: TGCAGTGCTAGGGAAGGACAGGGGGCCTACAATGAGCAGTTCTTC.

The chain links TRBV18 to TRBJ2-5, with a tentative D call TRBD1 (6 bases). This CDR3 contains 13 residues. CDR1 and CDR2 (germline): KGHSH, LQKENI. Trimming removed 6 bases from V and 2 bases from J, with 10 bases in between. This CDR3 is CASSRDKQETQYF. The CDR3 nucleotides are TGTGCCAGCTCCCGGGACAAACAAGAGACCCAGTACTTC.

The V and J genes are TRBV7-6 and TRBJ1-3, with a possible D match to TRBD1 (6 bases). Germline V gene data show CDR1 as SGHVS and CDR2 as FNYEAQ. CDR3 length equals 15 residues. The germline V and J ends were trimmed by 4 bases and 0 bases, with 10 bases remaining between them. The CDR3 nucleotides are TGTGCCAGCAGCTCAGGACAGTTCTCTGGAAACACCATATATTTT. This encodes CASSSGQFSGNTIYF.

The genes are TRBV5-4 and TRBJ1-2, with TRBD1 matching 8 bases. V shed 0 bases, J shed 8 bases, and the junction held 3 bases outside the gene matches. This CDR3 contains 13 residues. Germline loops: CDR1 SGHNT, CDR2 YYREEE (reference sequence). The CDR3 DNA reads TGTGCCAGCAGCTTGGTGACAGGGGTCGGCTACACCTTC. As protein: CASSLVTGVGYTF.

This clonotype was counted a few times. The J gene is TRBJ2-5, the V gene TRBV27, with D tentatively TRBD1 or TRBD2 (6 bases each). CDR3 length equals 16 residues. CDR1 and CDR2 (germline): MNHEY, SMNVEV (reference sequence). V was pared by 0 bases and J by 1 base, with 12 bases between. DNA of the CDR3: TGTGCCAGCAGTTTATCGTGGGGGGCTACCCAAGAGACCCAGTACTTC. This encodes CASSLSWGATQETQYF.

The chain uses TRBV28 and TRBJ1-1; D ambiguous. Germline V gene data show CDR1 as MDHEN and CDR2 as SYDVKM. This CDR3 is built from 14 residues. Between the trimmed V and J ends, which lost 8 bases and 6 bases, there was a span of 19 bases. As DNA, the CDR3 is TGTGCCAGCCGCCCCCCAGCGATAACGTCTGAAGCTTTCTTT. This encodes CASRPPAITSEAFF.

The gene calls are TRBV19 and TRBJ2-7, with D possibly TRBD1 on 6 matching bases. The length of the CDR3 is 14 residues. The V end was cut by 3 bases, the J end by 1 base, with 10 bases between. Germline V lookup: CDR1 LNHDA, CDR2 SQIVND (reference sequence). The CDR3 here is CASSIPGASYEQYF. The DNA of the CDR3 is TGTGCCAGTAGTATCCCAGGGGCATCCTACGAGCAGTACTTC.

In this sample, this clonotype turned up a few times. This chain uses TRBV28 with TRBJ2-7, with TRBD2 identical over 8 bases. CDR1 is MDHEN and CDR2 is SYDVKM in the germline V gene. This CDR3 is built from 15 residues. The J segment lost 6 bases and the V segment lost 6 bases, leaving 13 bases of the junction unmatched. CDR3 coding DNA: TGTGCCAGCAGCTCCTCCGCGAGCGGGAGTGTCGAGCAGTACTTC. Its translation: CASSSSASGSVEQYF.

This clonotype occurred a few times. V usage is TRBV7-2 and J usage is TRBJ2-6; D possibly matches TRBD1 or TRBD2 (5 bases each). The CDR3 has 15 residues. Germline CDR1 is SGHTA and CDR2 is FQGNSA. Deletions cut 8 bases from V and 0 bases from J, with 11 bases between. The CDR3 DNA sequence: TGTGCCAGCGGGGGACGGAGCTCTGGGGCCAACGTCCTGACTTTC. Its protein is CASGGRSSGANVLTF.

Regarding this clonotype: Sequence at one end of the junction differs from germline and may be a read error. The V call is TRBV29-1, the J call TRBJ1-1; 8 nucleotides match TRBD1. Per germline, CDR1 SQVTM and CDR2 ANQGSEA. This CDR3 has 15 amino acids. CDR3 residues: CSVEGGAGGYTEAFF. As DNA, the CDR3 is TGCAGCGTCGAAGGGGGCGCAGGGGGCTACACTGAAGCTTTCTTT.

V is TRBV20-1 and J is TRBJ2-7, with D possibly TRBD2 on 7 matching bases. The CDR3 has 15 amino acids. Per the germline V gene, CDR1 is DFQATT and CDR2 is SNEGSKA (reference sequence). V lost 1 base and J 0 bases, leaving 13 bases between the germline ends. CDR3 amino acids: CSARGGGHNSYEQYF. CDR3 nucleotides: TGCAGTGCTAGAGGGGGGGGACATAACTCCTACGAGCAGTACTTC.

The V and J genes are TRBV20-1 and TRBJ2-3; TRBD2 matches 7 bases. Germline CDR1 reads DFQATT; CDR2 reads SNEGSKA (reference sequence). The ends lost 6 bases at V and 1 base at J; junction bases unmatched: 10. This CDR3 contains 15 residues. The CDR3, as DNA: TGCAGTGCCACCCGAGGACTAGTTGGCACAGATACGCAGTATTTT. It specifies CSATRGLVGTDTQYF.

The CDR3: CASSSRAGGTRETQYF. As DNA, the CDR3 is TGTGCCAGCAGCTCGCGGGCCGGGGGTACGAGAGAGACCCAGTACTTC. The chain joins TRBV27 to TRBJ2-5; TRBD2 might be the D (6 bases). Germline V gives CDR1 MNHEY, CDR2 SMNVEV (reference sequence). Deletions cut 6 bases from V and 4 bases from J, with 21 bases between. The CDR3 totals 16 residues.

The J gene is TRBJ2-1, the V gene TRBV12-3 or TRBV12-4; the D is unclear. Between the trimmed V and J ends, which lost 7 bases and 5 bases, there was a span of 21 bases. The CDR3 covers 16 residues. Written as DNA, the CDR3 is TGTGCCAGCAACCATCTAGGTTACTTCACGAACAATGAGCAGTTCTTC. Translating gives CASNHLGYFTNNEQFF.

The CDR3 region is CASSLELGVSNQPQHF. The CDR3 bases are TGTGCCAGCAGCTTAGAATTAGGGGTTAGCAATCAGCCCCAGCATTTT. V and J are TRBV7-9 and TRBJ1-5, with D tentatively TRBD1 (5 bases). The CDR3 contains 16 residues. V dropped 1 base and J dropped 0 bases, with 10 bases sitting between them. CDR1 is SEHNR and CDR2 is FQNEAQ in the germline V gene (reference sequence).

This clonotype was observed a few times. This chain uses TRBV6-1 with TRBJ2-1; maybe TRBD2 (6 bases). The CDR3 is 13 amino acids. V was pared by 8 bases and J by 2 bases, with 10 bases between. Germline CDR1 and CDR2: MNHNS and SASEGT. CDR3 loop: CASGEVTYNEQFF. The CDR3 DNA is TGTGCCAGCGGGGAGGTGACCTACAATGAGCAGTTCTTC.

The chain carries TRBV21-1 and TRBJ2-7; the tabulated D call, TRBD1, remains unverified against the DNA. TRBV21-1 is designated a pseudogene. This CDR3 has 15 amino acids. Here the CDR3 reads CASSGRGGVRREQYF. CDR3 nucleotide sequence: TGTGCCAGCAGCGGAAGGGGGGGGGTCCGCCGCGAGCAGTACTTC.

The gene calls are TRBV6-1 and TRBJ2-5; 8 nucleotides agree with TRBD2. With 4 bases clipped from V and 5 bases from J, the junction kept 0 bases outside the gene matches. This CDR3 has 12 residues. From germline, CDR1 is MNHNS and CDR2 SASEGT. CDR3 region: CASSGTSETQYF. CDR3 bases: TGTGCCAGCAGTGGGACTAGCGAGACCCAGTACTTC.

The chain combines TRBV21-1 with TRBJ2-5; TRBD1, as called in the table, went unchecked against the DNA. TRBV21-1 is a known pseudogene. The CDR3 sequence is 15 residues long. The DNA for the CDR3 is TGTGCCAGCAGCCCGGAGGGACAGTCCCAAGAGACCCAGTACTTC. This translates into CASSPEGQSQETQYF.